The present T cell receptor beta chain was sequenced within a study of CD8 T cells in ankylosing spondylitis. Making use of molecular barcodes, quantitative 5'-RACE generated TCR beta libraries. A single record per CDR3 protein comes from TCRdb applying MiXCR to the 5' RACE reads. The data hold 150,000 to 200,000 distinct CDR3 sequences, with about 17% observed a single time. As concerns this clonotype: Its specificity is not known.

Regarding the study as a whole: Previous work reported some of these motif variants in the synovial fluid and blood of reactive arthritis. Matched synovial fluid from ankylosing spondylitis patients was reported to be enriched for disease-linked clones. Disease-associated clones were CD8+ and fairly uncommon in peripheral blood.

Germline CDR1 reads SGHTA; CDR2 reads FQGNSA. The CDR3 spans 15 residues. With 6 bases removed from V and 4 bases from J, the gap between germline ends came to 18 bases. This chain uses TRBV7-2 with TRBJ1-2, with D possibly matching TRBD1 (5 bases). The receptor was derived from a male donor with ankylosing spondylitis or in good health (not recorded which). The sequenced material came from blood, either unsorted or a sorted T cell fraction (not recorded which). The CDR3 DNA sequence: TGTGCCAGCAGGATCGGCGGGGCAGATCGCTATGGCTACACCTTC. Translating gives CASRIGGADRYGYTF.